The clone carrying this T cell receptor (beta chain) appeared many times. Its antigen is as yet unknown. TCRdb recomputed calls from the 5' RACE reads with MiXCR, one row per CDR3 protein. The repertoire includes around 150,000 distinct CDR3 sequences, 6% to 8% of them detected once, and 9.5% to 15% sits in the top ten. These data originate in a study of CD8 T cells in ankylosing spondylitis. Findings and caveats of the study: Previously reported in reactive arthritis synovial fluid and blood were some of the motif variants.

The CDR3 covers 15 residues. V was pared by 0 bases and J by 8 bases, with 2 bases of the junction left unmatched. From germline, CDR1 is SGHTA and CDR2 FQGTGA. The V gene is TRBV7-3, the J gene TRBJ1-4, with 11 bases that match TRBD1. The clonotype comes from a female donor with ankylosing spondylitis or in good health (not recorded which). Source material: blood, either unsorted or a sorted T cell fraction (not recorded which). CDR3 DNA: TGTGCCAGCAGCTTAACGGACAGGGGGCCGGAAAAACTGTTTTTT. Amino acids: CASSLTDRGPEKLFF.